This T cell receptor beta chain was observed in a study of blood T cell repertoires in COVID-19. In the source study's methods: By means of reference gene primer amplification, nucleated cell counts were estimated. Only in-frame clones appear in the TCRdb table, and some are missing; sequencing was by immunoSEQ multiplex PCR. The D gene and trimming were derived from the DNA, and the V and J assignments and clone size from that table. This table has about 470,000 clones, about nine tenths appearing once. This CDR3 comprises 14 residues. V lost 0 bases and J 4 bases, leaving 10 bases between the germline ends. The germline CDR1 and CDR2 sequences are SGHRS and YFSETQ. Study members were between 18 and 89 years old and lived in 20 to 25 US regions.

The receptor was derived from a woman between 18 and 29 years old who had recovered from COVID-19. V usage is TRBV5-1 and J usage is TRBJ1-1; D ambiguous. The sequencing input was PBMCs or T cells enriched from blood (not recorded which). The CDR3 nucleotides are TGCGCCAGCAGCTTGGGCGCCTCCACCACTGAAGCTTTCTTT. It is translated as CASSLGASTTEAFF.